The 3 T cell receptor beta chains presented below share a single source sample, sequenced in a study of T cells in Graves' hyperthyroidism and ophthalmopathy. TCR beta CDR3 region amplification was performed from RNA transcripts. Primed by the HTBI set, a first-round RT-PCR was run on the TCR CDR3. Via MiXCR, TCRdb re-called the multiplex PCR reads, giving one row per CDR3 protein. The table shows approximately 520,000 distinct CDR3 sequences, with around a quarter occurring only once. The sample consisted of blood. The receptors shown here come from a woman in her 30s with Graves' ophthalmopathy.

This clonotype was picked up many times. The V call is TRBV18, the J call TRBJ1-1; a possible D gene is TRBD1 (5 bases). The length of the CDR3 is 12 residues. The V gene's germline CDR1 is KGHSH and CDR2 LQKENI. V lost 6 bases, J lost 8 bases, and 13 bases lay in between. Here the CDR3 DNA reads TGTGCCAGCTCCACAGATGGGGCAGAAGCTTTCTTT. Translating it yields CASSTDGAEAFF. The full variable domain, its missing parts supplied by reference TRBV18 and TRBJ1-1, is NAGVMQNPRHLVRRRGQEARLRCSPMKGHSHVYWYRQLPEEGLKFMVYLQKENIIDESGMPKERFSAEFPKEGPSILRIQQVVRGDSAAYFCASSTDGAEAFFGQGTRLTVV.

This chain links TRBV11-2 with TRBJ1-5; D unresolved. This CDR3 region has 13 residues. Looked up from germline, CDR1 is SGHAT and CDR2 is FQNNGV. Trimming left V 3 bases short and J 5 bases short, with 8 bases between. CDR3 protein: CASSLERYQPQHF. In DNA, the CDR3 is TGTGCCAGCAGCTTGGAGCGATATCAGCCCCAGCATTTT.

In its sample, this clonotype was seen a few times. The V and J genes are TRBV28 and TRBJ1-6; D is uncertain. V was shortened by 1 base and J by 10 bases, with 11 bases between the two germline ends. The CDR3 is 14 amino acids. Germline CDR1 MDHEN, CDR2 SYDVKM. CDR3 loop: CASSLSGFESPLHF. The DNA of the CDR3 is TGTGCCAGCAGTTTATCCGGATTTGAGTCACCCCTCCACTTT.